This T cell receptor (beta chain) derives from a study of response to subunit inactivated influenza vaccine. This clonotype has just a few counts. Its antigen remains unidentified. TCRdb reprocessed the RT-PCR reads with MiXCR, giving one entry per CDR3 protein. The table includes fewer than 600,000 distinct CDR3 sequences, 6.5% to 8% detected once. Findings of the study overall: Every seasonal influenza vaccination brings in few new T cells, the authors suggested.

Germline assignment: CDR1 LGHDT and CDR2 YNNKEL (reference sequence). CDR3 length: 16 amino acids. V was trimmed by 1 base and J by 5 bases, leaving 15 bases between them. This clonotype originated in a man between 50 and 75 years old who received an inactivated influenza vaccine. The sequencing used PBMCs from blood, collected about 24 months after vaccination. The rearrangement joins TRBV3-1 to TRBJ2-1, with TRBD2 as a possible D gene (5 bases). The DNA of the CDR3 is TGTGCCAGCAGCCAAGCTGGACTCCAGCCTAACAATGAGCAGTTCTTC. Translated, it gives CASSQAGLQPNNEQFF.